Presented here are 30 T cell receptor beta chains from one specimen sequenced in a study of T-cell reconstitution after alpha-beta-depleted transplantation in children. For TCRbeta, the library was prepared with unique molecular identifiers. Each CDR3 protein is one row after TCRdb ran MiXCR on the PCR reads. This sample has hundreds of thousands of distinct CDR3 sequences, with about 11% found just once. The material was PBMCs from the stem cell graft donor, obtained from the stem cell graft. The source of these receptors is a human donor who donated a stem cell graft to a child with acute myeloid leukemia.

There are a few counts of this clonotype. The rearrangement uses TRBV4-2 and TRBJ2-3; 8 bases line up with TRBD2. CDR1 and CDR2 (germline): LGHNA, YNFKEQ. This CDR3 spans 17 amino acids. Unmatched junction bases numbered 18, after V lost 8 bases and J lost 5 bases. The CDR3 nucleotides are TGTGCCAGCGGATCCCTATTACAGCGGGAGCTTGAAGATACGCAGTATTTT. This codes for CASGSLLQRELEDTQYF.

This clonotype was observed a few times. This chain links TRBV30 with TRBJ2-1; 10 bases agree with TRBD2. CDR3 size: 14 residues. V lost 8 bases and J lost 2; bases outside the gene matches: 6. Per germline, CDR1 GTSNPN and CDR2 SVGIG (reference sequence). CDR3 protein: CAVLSGRTYNEQFF. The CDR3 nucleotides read TGTGCCGTCCTTAGCGGGAGGACCTACAATGAGCAGTTCTTC.

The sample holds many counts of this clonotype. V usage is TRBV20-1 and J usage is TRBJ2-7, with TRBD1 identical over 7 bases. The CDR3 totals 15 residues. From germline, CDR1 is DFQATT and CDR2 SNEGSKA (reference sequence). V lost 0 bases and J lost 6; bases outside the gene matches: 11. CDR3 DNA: TGCAGTGCTAGAGATCGGCGACAGGGCGTCCGCGAGCAGTACTTC. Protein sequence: CSARDRRQGVREQYF.

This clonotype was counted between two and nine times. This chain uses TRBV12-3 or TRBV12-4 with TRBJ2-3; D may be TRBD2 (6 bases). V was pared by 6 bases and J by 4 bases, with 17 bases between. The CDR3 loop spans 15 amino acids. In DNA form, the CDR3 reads TGTGCCAGCAGCGGACTACCTTTAGGGGCAGATACGCAGTATTTT. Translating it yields CASSGLPLGADTQYF.

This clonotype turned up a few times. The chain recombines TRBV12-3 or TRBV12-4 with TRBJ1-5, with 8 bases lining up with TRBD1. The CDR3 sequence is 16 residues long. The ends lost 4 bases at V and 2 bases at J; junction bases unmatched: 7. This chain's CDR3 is CASSSPPGQGNQPQHF. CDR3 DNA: TGTGCCAGCAGTTCGCCACCGGGACAGGGCAATCAGCCCCAGCATTTT.

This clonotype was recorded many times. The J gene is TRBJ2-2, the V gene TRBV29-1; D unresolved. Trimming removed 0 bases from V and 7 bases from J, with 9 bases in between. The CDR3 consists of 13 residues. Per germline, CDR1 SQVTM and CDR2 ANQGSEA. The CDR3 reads CSVEDQTGGELFF. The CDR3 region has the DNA TGCAGCGTTGAAGATCAGACGGGCGGGGAGCTGTTTTTT.

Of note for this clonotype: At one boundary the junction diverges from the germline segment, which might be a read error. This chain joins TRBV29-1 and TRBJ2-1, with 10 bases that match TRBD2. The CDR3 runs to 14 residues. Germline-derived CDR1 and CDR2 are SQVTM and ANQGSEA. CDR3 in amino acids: CSFEASGSPNEQFF. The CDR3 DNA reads TGCAGCTTTGAGGCTAGCGGGAGTCCCAATGAGCAGTTCTTC.

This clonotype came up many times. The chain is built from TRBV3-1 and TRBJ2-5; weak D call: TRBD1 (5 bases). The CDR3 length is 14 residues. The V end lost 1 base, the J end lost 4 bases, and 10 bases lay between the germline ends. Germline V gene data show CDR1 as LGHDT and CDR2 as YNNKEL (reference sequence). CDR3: CASSQAGSSETQYF. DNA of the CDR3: TGTGCCAGCAGCCAAGCAGGGTCTTCAGAGACCCAGTACTTC.

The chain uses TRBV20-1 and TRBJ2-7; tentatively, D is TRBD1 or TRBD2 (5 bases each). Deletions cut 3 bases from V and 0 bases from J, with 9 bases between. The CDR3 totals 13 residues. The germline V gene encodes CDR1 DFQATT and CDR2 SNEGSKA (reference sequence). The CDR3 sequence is CSASRDGSYEQYF. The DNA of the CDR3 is TGCAGTGCTAGTAGGGACGGCTCCTACGAGCAGTACTTC.

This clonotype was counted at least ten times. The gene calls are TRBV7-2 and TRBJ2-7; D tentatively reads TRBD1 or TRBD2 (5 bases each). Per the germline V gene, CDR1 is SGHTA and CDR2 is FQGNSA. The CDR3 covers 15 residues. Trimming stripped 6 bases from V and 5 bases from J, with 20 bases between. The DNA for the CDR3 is TGTGCCAGCAGTTCCGAGGGGTATTGGGGCGACGAGCAGTACTTC. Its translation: CASSSEGYWGDEQYF.

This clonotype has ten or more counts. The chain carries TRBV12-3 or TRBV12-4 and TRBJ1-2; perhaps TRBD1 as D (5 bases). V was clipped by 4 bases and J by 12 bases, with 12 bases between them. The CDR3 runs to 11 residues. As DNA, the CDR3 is TGTGCCAGCAGTTCGGGACTTTCCCACACCTTC. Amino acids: CASSSGLSHTF.

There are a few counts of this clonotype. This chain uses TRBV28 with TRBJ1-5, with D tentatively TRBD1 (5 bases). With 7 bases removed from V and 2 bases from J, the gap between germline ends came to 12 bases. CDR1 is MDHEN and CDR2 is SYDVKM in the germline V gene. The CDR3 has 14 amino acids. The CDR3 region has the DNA TGTGCCAGCAAGCCAAGGGGCGGCAATCAGCCCCAGCATTTT. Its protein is CASKPRGGNQPQHF.

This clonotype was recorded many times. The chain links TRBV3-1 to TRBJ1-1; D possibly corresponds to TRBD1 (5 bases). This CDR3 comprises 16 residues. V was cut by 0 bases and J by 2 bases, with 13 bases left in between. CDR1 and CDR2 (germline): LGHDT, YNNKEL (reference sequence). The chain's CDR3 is CASSQEWGRANTEAFF. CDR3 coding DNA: TGTGCCAGCAGCCAAGAATGGGGCAGGGCCAACACTGAAGCTTTCTTT.

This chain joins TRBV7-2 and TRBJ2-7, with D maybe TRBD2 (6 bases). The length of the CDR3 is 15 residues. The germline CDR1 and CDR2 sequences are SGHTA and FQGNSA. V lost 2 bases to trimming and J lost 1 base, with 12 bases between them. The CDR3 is CASSLRASASYEQYF. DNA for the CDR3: TGTGCCAGCAGCTTAAGGGCTAGCGCGTCCTACGAGCAGTACTTC.

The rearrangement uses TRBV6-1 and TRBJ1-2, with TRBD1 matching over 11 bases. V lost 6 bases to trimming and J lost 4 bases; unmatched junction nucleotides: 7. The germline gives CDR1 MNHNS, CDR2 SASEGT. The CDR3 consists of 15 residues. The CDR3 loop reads CASRPGQGASYGYTF. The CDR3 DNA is TGTGCCAGCAGACCTGGACAGGGGGCGAGCTATGGCTACACCTTC.

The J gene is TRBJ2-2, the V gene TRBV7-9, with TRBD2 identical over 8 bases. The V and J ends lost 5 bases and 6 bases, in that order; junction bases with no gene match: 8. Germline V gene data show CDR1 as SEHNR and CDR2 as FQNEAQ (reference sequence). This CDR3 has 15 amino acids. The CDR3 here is CASSPRTSWAGELFF. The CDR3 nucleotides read TGTGCCAGCAGCCCCAGGACTAGCTGGGCCGGGGAGCTGTTTTTT.

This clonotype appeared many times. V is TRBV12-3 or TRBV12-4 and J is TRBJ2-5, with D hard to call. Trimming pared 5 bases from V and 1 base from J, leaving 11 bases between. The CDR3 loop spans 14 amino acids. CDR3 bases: TGTGCCAGCAGTGCGTCGTTAAGCCAAGAGACCCAGTACTTC. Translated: CASSASLSQETQYF.

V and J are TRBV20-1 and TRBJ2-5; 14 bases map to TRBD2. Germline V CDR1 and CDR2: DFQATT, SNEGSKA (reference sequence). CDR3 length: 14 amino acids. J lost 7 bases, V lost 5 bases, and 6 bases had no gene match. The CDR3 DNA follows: TGCAGTGCTCTTCGGGGACTAGCGGGGGCGACCCAGTACTTC. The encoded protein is CSALRGLAGATQYF.

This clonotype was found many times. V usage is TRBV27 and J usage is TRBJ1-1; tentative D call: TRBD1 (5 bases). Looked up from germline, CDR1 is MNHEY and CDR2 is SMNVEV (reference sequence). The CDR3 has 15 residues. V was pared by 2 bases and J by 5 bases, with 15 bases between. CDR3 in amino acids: CASSLNGVGGTEAFF. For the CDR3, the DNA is TGTGCCAGCAGTTTAAATGGGGTTGGGGGAACTGAAGCTTTCTTT.

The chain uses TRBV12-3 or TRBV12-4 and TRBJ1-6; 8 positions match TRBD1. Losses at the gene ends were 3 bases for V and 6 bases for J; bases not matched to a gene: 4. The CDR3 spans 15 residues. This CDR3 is CASSFTGQGNSPLHF. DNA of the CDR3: TGTGCCAGCAGTTTTACAGGACAGGGTAATTCACCCCTCCACTTT.

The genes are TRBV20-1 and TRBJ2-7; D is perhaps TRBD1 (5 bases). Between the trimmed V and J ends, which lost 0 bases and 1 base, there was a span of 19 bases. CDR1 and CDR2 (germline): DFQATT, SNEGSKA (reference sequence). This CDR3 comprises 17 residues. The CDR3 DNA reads TGCAGTGCTAGAGATAGCTTATTCCAGGGCCCGTCCTACGAGCAGTACTTC. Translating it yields CSARDSLFQGPSYEQYF.

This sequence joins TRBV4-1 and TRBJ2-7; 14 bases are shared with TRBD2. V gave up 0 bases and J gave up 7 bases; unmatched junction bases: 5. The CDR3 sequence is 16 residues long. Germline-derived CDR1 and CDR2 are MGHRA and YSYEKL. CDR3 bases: TGCGCCAGCAGCCAAGATGGGACTAGCGGGAGAGTAGAGCAGTACTTC. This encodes CASSQDGTSGRVEQYF.

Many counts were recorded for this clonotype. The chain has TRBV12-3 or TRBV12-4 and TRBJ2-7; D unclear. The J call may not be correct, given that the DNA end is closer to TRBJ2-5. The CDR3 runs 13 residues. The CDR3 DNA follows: TGTGCCAGCAGTCCATGGGGATCGTGGACCCAGTACTTC. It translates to CASSPWGSWTQYF.

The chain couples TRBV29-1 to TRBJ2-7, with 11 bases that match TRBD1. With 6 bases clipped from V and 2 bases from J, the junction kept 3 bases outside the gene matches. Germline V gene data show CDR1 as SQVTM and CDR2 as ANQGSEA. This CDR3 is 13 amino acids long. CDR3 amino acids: CSVGTGGTYEQYF. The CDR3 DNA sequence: TGCAGCGTAGGGACAGGGGGGACCTACGAGCAGTACTTC.

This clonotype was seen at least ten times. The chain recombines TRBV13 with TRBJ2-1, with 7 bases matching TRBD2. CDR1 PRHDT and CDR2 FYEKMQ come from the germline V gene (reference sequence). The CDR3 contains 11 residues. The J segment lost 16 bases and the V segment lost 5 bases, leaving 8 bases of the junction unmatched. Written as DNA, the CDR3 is TGTGCCAGCAGCCTCGCAGCGGGACTTTTCTTC. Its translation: CASSLAAGLFF.

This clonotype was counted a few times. This CDR3 reads CASSYSSKGANQPQHF. The CDR3 nucleotides read TGTGCCAGCAGTTACTCGTCGAAGGGGGCCAATCAGCCCCAGCATTTT. The chain combines TRBV6-2 or TRBV6-3 with TRBJ1-5, with 7 bases fitting TRBD1. CDR1 is MNHEY, CDR2 SVGEGT, per germline. The CDR3 has 16 residues. V was pared by 0 bases and J by 3 bases, with 5 bases of the junction left unmatched.

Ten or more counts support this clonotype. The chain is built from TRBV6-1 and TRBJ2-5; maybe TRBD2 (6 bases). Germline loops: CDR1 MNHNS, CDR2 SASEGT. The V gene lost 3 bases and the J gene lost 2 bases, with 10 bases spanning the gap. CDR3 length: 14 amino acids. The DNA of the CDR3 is TGTGCCAGCAGTGACTTAGCGGCTCAAGAGACCCAGTACTTC. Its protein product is CASSDLAAQETQYF.

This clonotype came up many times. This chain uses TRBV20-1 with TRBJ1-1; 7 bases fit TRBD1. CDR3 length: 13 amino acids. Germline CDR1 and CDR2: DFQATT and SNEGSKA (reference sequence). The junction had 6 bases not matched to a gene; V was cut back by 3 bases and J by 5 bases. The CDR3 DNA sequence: TGCAGTGCTAGTCGGCAGGGGGGGACTGAAGCTTTCTTT. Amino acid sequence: CSASRQGGTEAFF.

The CDR3 coding sequence is TGTGCCAGCGGGCTGAGCCAAGAGACCCAGTACTTC. The encoded protein is CASGLSQETQYF. V is TRBV2 and J is TRBJ2-5; D uncertain. V was shortened by 8 bases and J by 1 base, with 8 bases between the two germline ends. This CDR3 spans 12 amino acids. Germline V gives CDR1 SNHLY, CDR2 FYNNEI.

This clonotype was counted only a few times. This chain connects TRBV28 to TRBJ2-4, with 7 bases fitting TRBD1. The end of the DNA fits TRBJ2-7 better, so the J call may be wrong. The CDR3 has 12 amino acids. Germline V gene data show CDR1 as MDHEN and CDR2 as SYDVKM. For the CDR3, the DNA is TGTGCCAGCAGGAGACAGGGTACCGAGCAGTACTTC. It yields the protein CASRRQGTEQYF.